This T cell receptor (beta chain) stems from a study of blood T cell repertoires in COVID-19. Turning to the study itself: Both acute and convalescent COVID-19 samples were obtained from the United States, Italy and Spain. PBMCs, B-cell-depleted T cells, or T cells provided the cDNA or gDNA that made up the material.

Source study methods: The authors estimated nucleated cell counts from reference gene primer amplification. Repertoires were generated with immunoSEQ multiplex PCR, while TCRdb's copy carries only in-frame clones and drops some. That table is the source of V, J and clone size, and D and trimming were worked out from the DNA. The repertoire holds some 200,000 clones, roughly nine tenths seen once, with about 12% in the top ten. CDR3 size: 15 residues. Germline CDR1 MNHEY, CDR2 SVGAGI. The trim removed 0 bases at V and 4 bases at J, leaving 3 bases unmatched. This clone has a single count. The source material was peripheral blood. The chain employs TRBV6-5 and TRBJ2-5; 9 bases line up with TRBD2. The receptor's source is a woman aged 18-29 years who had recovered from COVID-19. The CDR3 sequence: CASSYSIAGVETQYF. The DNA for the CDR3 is TGTGCCAGCAGTTACTCAATAGCGGGAGTAGAGACCCAGTACTTC.